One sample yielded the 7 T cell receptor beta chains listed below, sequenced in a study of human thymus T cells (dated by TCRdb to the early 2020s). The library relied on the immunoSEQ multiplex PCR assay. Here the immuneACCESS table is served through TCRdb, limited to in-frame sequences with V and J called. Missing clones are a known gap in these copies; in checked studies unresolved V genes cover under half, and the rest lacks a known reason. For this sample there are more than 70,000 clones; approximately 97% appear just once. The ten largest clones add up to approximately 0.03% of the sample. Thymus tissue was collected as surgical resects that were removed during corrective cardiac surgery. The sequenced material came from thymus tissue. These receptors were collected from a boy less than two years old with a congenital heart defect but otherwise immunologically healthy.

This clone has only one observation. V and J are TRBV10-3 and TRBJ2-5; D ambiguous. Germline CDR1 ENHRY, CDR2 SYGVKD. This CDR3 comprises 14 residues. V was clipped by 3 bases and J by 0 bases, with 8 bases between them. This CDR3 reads CAISESGYQETQYF. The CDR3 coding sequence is TGTGCCATCAGTGAATCCGGATACCAAGAGACCCAGTACTTC.

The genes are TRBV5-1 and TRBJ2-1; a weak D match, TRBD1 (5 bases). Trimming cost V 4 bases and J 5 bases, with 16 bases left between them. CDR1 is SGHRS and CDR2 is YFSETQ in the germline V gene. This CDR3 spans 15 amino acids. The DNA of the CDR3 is TGCGCCAGCAGCCTAAAGGGGCCCCCCGACAATGAGCAGTTCTTC. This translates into CASSLKGPPDNEQFF.

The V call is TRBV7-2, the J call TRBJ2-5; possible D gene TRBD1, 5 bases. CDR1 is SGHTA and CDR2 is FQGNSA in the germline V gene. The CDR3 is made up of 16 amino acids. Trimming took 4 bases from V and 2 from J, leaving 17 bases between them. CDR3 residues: CASSSDTTFRQETQYF. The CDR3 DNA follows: TGTGCCAGCAGCTCGGACACTACCTTTCGACAAGAGACCCAGTACTTC.

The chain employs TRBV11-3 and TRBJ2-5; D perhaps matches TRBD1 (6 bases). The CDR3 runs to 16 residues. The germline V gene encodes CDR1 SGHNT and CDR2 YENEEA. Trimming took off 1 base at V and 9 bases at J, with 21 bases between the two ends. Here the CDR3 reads CASSLVSPDSEGAQYF. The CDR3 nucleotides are TGTGCCAGCAGCTTAGTTTCCCCTGACAGTGAGGGGGCCCAGTACTTC.

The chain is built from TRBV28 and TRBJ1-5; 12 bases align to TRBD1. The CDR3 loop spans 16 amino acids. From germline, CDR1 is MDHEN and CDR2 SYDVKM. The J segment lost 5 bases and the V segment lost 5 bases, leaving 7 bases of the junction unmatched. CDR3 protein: CASSRKGQGAYQPQHF. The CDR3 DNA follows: TGTGCCAGCAGTCGTAAGGGACAGGGGGCCTATCAGCCCCAGCATTTT.

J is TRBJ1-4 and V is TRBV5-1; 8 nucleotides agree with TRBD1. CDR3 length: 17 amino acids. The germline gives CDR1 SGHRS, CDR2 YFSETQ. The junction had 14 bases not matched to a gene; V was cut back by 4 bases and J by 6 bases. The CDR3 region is CASSPLKGRGRDEKLFF. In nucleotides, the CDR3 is TGCGCCAGCAGCCCCCTCAAGGGCAGGGGGCGCGATGAAAAACTGTTTTTT. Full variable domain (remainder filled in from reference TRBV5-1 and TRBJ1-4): KAGVTQTPRYLIKTRGQQVTLSCSPISGHRSVSWYQQTPGQGLQFLFEYFSETQRNKGNFPGRFSGRQFSNSRSEMNVSTLELGDSALYLCASSPLKGRGRDEKLFFGSGTQLSVL.

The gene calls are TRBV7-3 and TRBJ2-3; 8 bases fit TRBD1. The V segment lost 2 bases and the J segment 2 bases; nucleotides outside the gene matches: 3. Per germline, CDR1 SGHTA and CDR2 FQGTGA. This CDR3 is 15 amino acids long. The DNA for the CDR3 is TGTGCCAGCAGCTTAGGGACAGGAGTCACAGATACGCAGTATTTT. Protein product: CASSLGTGVTDTQYF.